This record covers a single TCR beta chain. The CDR3 totals 16 residues. Trimming removed 0 bases from V and 0 bases from J; junction bases left unmatched: 3. Per germline, CDR1 MNHEY and CDR2 SVGEGT. This record comes from a study of low-dose radiotherapy and immunotherapy resistance in tumors. Study context: Every two weeks, cyclophosphamide 200 mg/m2 was infused one day before radiation plus immunotherapy.

Time point: before trial treatment. The treatment that donors received included nivolumab, ipilimumab, aspirin, low-dose cyclophosphamide and low-dose radiotherapy. Advanced solid tumors lacking tumor-infiltrating lymphocytes characterized eligible patients. TRAV- and TRBV-specific primers primed first-strand cDNA, covering alpha and beta chains. The PCR that amplified TCRs ran for 20 cycles, relying on a constant-region primer and a V-primer adapter. Isolated mRNA underwent amplification by in vitro transcription. TCRdb independently ran MiXCR on the reads; one entry per CDR3 protein. The sample yields under 90,000 distinct CDR3 sequences, around 30% seen once.

The J gene is TRBJ2-3, the V gene TRBV6-2 or TRBV6-3; 7 positions agree with TRBD2. The sequences come from PBMCs, collected before treatment. This receptor was identified in a female donor with ovarian cancer. CDR3 in amino acids: CASSYSNSGSTDTQYF. The CDR3 coding sequence is TGTGCCAGCAGTTACTCGAATAGCGGGAGCACAGATACGCAGTATTTT.